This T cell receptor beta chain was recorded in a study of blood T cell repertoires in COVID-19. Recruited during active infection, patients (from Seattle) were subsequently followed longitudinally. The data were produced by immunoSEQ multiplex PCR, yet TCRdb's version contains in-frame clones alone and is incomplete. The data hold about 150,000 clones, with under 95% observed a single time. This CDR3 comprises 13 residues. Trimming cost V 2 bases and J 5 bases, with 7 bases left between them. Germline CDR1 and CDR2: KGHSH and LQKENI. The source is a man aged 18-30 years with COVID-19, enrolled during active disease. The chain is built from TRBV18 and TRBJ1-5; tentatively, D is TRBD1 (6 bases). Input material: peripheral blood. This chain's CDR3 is CASSPNRDQPQHF. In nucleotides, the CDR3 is TGTGCCAGCTCACCAAACAGGGATCAGCCCCAGCATTTT. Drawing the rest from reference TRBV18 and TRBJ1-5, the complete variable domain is NAGVMQNPRHLVRRRGQEARLRCSPMKGHSHVYWYRQLPEEGLKFMVYLQKENIIDESGMPKERFSAEFPKEGPSILRIQQVVRGDSAAYFCASSPNRDQPQHFGDGTRLSIL.